These 14 T cell receptor beta chains came from one sample sequenced in a study of T cells after yellow fever vaccination. TCRdb reanalysed the 5' RACE reads using MiXCR and keeps one entry per CDR3 protein. The table has about 170,000 distinct CDR3 sequences, more than 9.5% seen once. This specimen was CD8+ T cells sorted from PBMCs, taken 15 days after the yellow fever booster vaccination. The receptors here all came from a man aged 18-30 years who received the YFV17D yellow fever vaccine.

The rearrangement joins TRBV7-6 to TRBJ2-7; TRBD1 aligns across 10 bases. Germline trimming cut 3 bases from V and 7 bases from J; bases unmatched to any gene: 12. The length of the CDR3 is 16 residues. Germline CDR1 reads SGHVS; CDR2 reads FNYEAQ. CDR3 sequence reads: CASSFFLARDRGEQYF. The CDR3 DNA follows: TGTGCCAGCAGCTTTTTCCTCGCCCGGGACAGGGGAGAGCAGTACTTC.

The chain links TRBV7-6 to TRBJ1-6, with D possibly being TRBD1 (5 bases). CDR1 SGHVS and CDR2 FNYEAQ come from the germline V gene. Deletions cut 5 bases from V and 4 bases from J, with 18 bases between. There are 17 residues in the CDR3. The CDR3 DNA sequence: TGTGCCAGCAGCCGCCCGTTGGGGCGGGGGTATAATTCACCCCTCCACTTT. Translation gives CASSRPLGRGYNSPLHF.

This clonotype has a handful of counts. J is TRBJ2-3 and V is TRBV7-9, with D unclear. This CDR3 has 13 residues. The V end was cut by 2 bases, the J end by 4 bases, with 7 bases between. The germline V gene encodes CDR1 SEHNR and CDR2 FQNEAQ (reference sequence). Here the CDR3 reads CASSLTIADTQYF. CDR3 in DNA: TGTGCCAGCAGCTTAACCATTGCAGATACGCAGTATTTT.

J is TRBJ2-3 and V is TRBV27; TRBD2 aligns across 12 bases. J gave up 5 bases and V 1 base, and 10 bases lay outside the gene matches. Germline lookup yields CDR1 MNHEY and CDR2 SMNVEV (reference sequence). CDR3 length: 18 residues. CDR3 residues: CASSLYPRTSGEEDTQYF. The CDR3 DNA sequence: TGTGCCAGCAGTTTATACCCTCGGACTAGCGGGGAAGAAGATACGCAGTATTTT.

This clonotype was found a few times. This chain connects TRBV24-1 to TRBJ2-1, with 7 bases identical to TRBD1. Germline values: CDR1 KGHDR, CDR2 SFDVKD. After removal of 3 bases from V and 7 bases from J, the junction contained 11 bases not matched to a gene. This CDR3 is 16 amino acids long. Here the CDR3 DNA reads TGTGCCACCAGTGATCAGATAAACAGGGGAAGTAATGAGCAGTTCTTC. Translation gives CATSDQINRGSNEQFF.

This clonotype was recorded at least ten times. V is TRBV7-9 and J is TRBJ2-7; tentatively, D is TRBD1 (6 bases). The CDR3 is made up of 13 amino acids. The germline V gene encodes CDR1 SEHNR and CDR2 FQNEAQ (reference sequence). Trimming stripped 5 bases from V and 2 bases from J, with 10 bases between. The DNA for the CDR3 is TGTGCCAGCAGCGCCCGGGACACCTACGAGCAGTACTTC. Amino acids: CASSARDTYEQYF.

V and J are TRBV4-1 and TRBJ1-6; D possibly corresponds to TRBD1 (6 bases). Trimming cost V 0 bases and J 5 bases, with 11 bases left between them. CDR1 is MGHRA and CDR2 is YSYEKL in the germline V gene. This CDR3 region has 16 residues. The CDR3 DNA sequence: TGCGCCAGCAGCCAAGATCGGGGGGCTCATAATTCACCCCTCCACTTT. It translates to CASSQDRGAHNSPLHF.

This clonotype was observed at least ten times. CDR3 residues: CASSYGDTQYF. CDR3 bases: TGTGCCAGCAGTTACGGCGATACGCAGTATTTT. The chain is built from TRBV6-5 and TRBJ2-3; D remains unclear. V was trimmed by 2 bases and J by 6 bases, leaving 3 bases between them. Germline V CDR1 and CDR2: MNHEY, SVGAGI. The CDR3 spans 11 residues.

The sample holds a few counts of this clonotype. V usage is TRBV7-9 and J usage is TRBJ2-1; D is uncertain. Germline values: CDR1 SEHNR, CDR2 FQNEAQ (reference sequence). V lost 1 base, J lost 3 bases, and 10 bases lay in between. The CDR3 is 15 amino acids. The CDR3 sequence is CASSLVLENYNEQFF. The CDR3 nucleotides read TGTGCCAGCAGCTTAGTTCTGGAAAACTACAATGAGCAGTTCTTC.

This clonotype has a handful of counts. The V and J genes are TRBV5-1 and TRBJ2-6; D is perhaps TRBD2 (6 bases). Trimming left V 3 bases short and J 8 bases short, with 12 bases between. Per germline, CDR1 SGHRS and CDR2 YFSETQ. CDR3 length: 14 residues. The CDR3: CASSSTGRTNVLTF. CDR3 nucleotides: TGCGCCAGCAGCTCCACCGGGAGAACCAACGTCCTGACTTTC.

This clonotype showed up many times. This chain uses TRBV20-1 with TRBJ2-7, with TRBD1 identical over 8 bases. CDR3 length equals 14 residues. Germline CDR1 is DFQATT and CDR2 is SNEGSKA (reference sequence). For the CDR3, the DNA is TGCAGCGCCTCAGGGGGCCCCGTCCCCTACGAGCAGTACTTC. This codes for CSASGGPVPYEQYF.

This clonotype has just a few counts. The chain joins TRBV12-3 or TRBV12-4 to TRBJ2-5; D gene ambiguous. V was clipped by 3 bases and J by 2 bases, with 13 bases between them. The CDR3 is 15 residues long. In DNA, the CDR3 is TGTGCCAGCAGTTTGAACAGTATTAGACAAGAGACCCAGTACTTC. As protein: CASSLNSIRQETQYF.

This clonotype appeared once. This sequence joins TRBV29-1 and TRBJ2-5; TRBD2 aligns across 7 bases. This CDR3 comprises 14 residues. CDR1 is SQVTM, CDR2 ANQGSEA, per germline. Losses at the gene ends were 3 bases for V and 7 bases for J; bases not matched to a gene: 11. CDR3 loop: CSVDFSGSGGTQYF. The CDR3, as DNA: TGCAGCGTTGACTTCTCGGGATCGGGAGGGACCCAGTACTTC. Looking up the rest from reference TRBV29-1 and TRBJ2-5 gives the full variable domain: SAVISQKPSRDICQRGTSLTIQCQVDSQVTMMFWYRQQPGQSLTLIATANQGSEATYESGFVIDKFPISRPNLTFSTLTVSNMSPEDSSIYLCSVDFSGSGGTQYFGPGTRLLVL.

J is TRBJ2-7 and V is TRBV12-3 or TRBV12-4, with D hard to call. This CDR3 comprises 13 residues. V was shortened by 3 bases and J by 6 bases, with 12 bases between the two germline ends. In nucleotides, the CDR3 is TGTGCCAGCAGTTTTGGCACCCTCGGCGAGCAGTACTTC. It is translated as CASSFGTLGEQYF.